The T cell receptor (beta chain) under discussion was sequenced for a study of blood T cell repertoires in COVID-19. The CDR3 extends over 14 amino acids. Germline lookup yields CDR1 SGHAT and CDR2 FQDESV (reference sequence). Between the trimmed V and J ends, which lost 3 bases and 0 bases, there was a span of 8 bases. Generated by immunoSEQ multiplex PCR, the TCRdb table keeps only in-frame clones and is missing some. The sample has fewer than 300,000 clones; 80% to 95% are singletons. Sequencing used PBMCs or T cells enriched from blood (not recorded which). The rearrangement uses TRBV11-1 and TRBJ1-2; no reliable D call. This sequence originates from a woman between 25 and 40 years old who had recovered from COVID-19. The CDR3 is CASSFREANYGYTF. The CDR3 DNA reads TGTGCCAGCAGCTTCCGGGAAGCTAACTATGGCTACACCTTC. Full variable domain (rest looked up from reference TRBV11-1 and TRBJ1-2): EAEVAQSPRYKITEKSQAVAFWCDPISGHATLYWYRQILGQGPELLVQFQDESVVDDSQLPKDRFSAERLKGVDSTLKIQPAELGDSAMYLCASSFREANYGYTFGSGTRLTVV.